What follows are 4 T cell receptor beta chains derived from one specimen sequenced in a study of CD8 T cells in Susac syndrome. With random hexamers, 0.5 to 1 ug RNA was reverse transcribed. TCRdb itself ran the immunoSEQ multiplex PCR reads through MiXCR, one entry per CDR3 protein. The sample carries roughly 400,000 distinct CDR3 sequences, around 85% recorded once. Material for sequencing was CD8+ T cells from PBMCs. Receptor source: a human donor with multiple sclerosis.

The table lists this clonotype with a count of one. The rearrangement uses TRBV4-1 and TRBJ2-7; D remains ambiguous. Trimming stripped 0 bases from V and 0 bases from J, with 12 bases between. CDR3 size: 16 residues. The germline CDR1 and CDR2 sequences are MGHRA and YSYEKL. In DNA form, the CDR3 reads TGCGCCAGCAGCCAAGATTGGCAGTTGAGCTCCTACGAGCAGTACTTC. Residues: CASSQDWQLSSYEQYF.

The V call is TRBV21-1, the J call TRBJ2-4; the D call in the table, TRBD1, was not verified against the DNA. TRBV21-1 is a listed pseudogene. The CDR3 loop spans 18 amino acids. This CDR3 is CASSGQPPGQGAKNIQYF. CDR3 coding DNA: TGTGCCAGCAGCGGTCAACCACCGGGACAGGGGGCCAAAAACATTCAGTACTTC.

This rearrangement joins TRBV20-1 to TRBJ1-1; 7 bases agree with TRBD1. The CDR3 sequence is 15 residues long. The germline CDR1 and CDR2 sequences are DFQATT and SNEGSKA (reference sequence). Trimming at V came to 0 bases and at J to 5 bases, leaving 9 bases not matched to a gene. The CDR3 DNA is TGCAGTGCTAGAGACCGGACAGGAAAAACAACTGAAGCTTTCTTT. Translation gives CSARDRTGKTTEAFF.

The chain has TRBV7-2 and TRBJ2-7; no clear D. V lost 4 bases and J lost 3, with 13 bases in between. The CDR3 loop spans 14 amino acids. Looked up from germline, CDR1 is SGHTA and CDR2 is FQGNSA. The CDR3 DNA sequence: TGTGCCAGCAGCTCAGGACGGGCCTTCTACGAGCAGTACTTC. Translating gives CASSSGRAFYEQYF.